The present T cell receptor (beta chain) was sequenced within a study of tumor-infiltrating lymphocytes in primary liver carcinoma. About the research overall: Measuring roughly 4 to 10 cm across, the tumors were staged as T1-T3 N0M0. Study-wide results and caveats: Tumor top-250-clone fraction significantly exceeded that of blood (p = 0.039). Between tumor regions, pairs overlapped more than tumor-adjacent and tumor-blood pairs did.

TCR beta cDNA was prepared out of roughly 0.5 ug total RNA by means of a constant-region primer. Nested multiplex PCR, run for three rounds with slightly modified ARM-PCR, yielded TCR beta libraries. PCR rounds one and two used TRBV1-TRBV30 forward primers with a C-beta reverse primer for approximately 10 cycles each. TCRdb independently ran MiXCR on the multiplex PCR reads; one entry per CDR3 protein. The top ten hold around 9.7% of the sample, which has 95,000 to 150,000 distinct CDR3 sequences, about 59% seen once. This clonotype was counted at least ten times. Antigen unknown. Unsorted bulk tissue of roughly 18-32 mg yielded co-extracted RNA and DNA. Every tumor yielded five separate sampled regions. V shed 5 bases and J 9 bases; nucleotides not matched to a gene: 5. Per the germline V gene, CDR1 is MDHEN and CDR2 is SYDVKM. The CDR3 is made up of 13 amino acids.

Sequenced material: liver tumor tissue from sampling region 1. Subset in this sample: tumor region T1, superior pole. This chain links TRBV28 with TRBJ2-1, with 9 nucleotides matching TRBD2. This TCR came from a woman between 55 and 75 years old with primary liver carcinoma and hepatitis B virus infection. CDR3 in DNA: TGTGCCAGCAGTCTTAGCGGGAGAGGTGAGCAGTTCTTC. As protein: CASSLSGRGEQFF. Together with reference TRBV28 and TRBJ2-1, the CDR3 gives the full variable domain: DVKVTQSSRYLVKRTGEKVFLECVQDMDHENMFWYRQDPGLGLRLIYFSYDVKMKEKGDIPEGYSVSREKKERFSLILESASTNQTSMYLCASSLSGRGEQFFGPGTRLTVL.